This entry features one TCR beta chain sequence. These data originate in a study of blood T cell repertoires in COVID-19. Background on the study: Samples came from the United States, Italy and Spain, spanning acute and convalescent COVID-19. The analysed material was cDNA or gDNA that came from T cells, B-cell-depleted T cells, or PBMCs.

In the original processing: By means of reference gene primer amplification, nucleated cell counts were estimated. Profiled with immunoSEQ multiplex PCR; TCRdb holds only in-frame clones, not every one. V, J and clone size derive from that table, while D and trimming were established from the DNA sequence. Counted here are fewer than 150,000 clones, 84% occurring once; the ten biggest clones make up around 6.8%. The CDR3 contains 17 residues. The V gene end was trimmed by 6 bases and the J gene end by 5 bases; junction bases not matched to a gene: 14. Germline V gene sequence: CDR1 MDHEN, CDR2 SYDVKM.

This clonotype originated in a human donor in a cohort sampled during active COVID-19. Sequencing used peripheral blood. This chain joins TRBV28 and TRBJ2-7; 12 nucleotides agree with TRBD1. The CDR3 sequence is CASRRSGGTGGIHEQYF. The CDR3 DNA sequence: TGTGCCAGCAGGCGATCAGGAGGGACAGGGGGCATCCACGAGCAGTACTTC.